Described below is a single T cell receptor (beta chain) sequence and its context. Its binding antigen is unknown. Sequence at one end of the junction differs from germline and may be a read error. CDR1 KGHDR and CDR2 SFDVKD were looked up in the germline V gene. The CDR3 numbers 14 residues from cysteine through phenylalanine. Only CDR3 DNA is held: 42 bases, read in frame from base 1. The collaborating institutions used their own protocols to collect whole blood in K2EDTA tubes. For TCRbeta analysis, collaborator samples were shipped as frozen whole blood, as isolated PBMCs, or as DNA extracted from either sample type. The data originate from a study of blood T cell repertoires in COVID-19 (dated by TCRdb to the early 2020s). For the wider study: The collaborator samples originated in the United States, Italy and Spain and spanned the acute and convalescent phases of COVID-19. The prospective study material was composed of cDNA or gDNA derived from T cells, B-cell-depleted T cells, or PBMCs. The repertoires were released in a freely available public database intended as a resource for research on the immune response to SARS-CoV-2. The sample metadata nearly always contained a de-identified subject ID, COVID-19 status, age in years and sex. HLA class I and class II types, where available, came from metadata supplied by the sample provider rather than from assay-based typing. Samples were obtained from the ongoing ImmuneRACE study (first 160 participants) and from over 1,000 subjects provided by 6 global collaborators. The dataset comprised deeply sampled blood TCRbeta repertoires from subjects exposed to, actively infected with, or recovered from COVID-19.

The immunoSEQ Assay, a bias-controlled multiplex PCR, was used to amplify TCRbeta CDR3 regions from genomic DNA. The published analysis was carried out like this. The number of nucleated cells in each sample was estimated by amplification of reference gene primers within the assay. Sequence reads were collapsed and filtered to measure the absolute abundance of every unique TCRbeta CDR3 rearrangement. For each sample, productive Simpson clonality was calculated as the square root of Simpson's diversity index across productive rearrangements. Held by TCRdb, this immuneACCESS table contains in-frame sequences only and omits some clones. Under half of the omission traces to an unresolved V gene where checked; the cause of the rest is unknown. V, J and clone size are taken as reported in that table, and D and trimming were inferred from the DNA itself. The sample profile shows tens of thousands of clones; 80% to 85% of them were found once. The top ten hold under 3% of the sample.

The investigation overall reported the following: The quantity of clinical and demographic metadata differed by source and by participant and was supplied without curation.

The receptor was isolated from a man in his fifties or sixties with acute or convalescent COVID-19. Source material: peripheral blood. In this chain, TRBV24-1 is recombined with TRBJ1-5; the D gene identity is not certain. The encoded CDR3 is CATSDLTVDQAQHF. The bases read TGTGCCACCAGTGACCTCACAGTAGATCAGGCCCAGCATTTT.